What follows are 19 T cell receptor beta chains derived from one specimen sequenced in a study of identical twins. Using its own MiXCR run on the 5' RACE reads, TCRdb lists one record per CDR3 protein. The data contain approximately 680,000 distinct CDR3 sequences, about 7.6% of them singletons. The sample was also linked to a second study, of yellow fever vaccine responses in identical twins.

Sequenced sample: PBMCs. Source of these receptors: a woman between 18 and 30 years old in good health.

This sequence joins TRBV7-2 and TRBJ2-2; 9 bases agree with TRBD1. Germline CDR1 is SGHTA and CDR2 is FQGNSA. CDR3 length: 16 residues. J was trimmed by 3 bases and V by 8 bases; bases with no gene match: 10. The DNA of the CDR3 is TGTGCCAGCGGATACAGGGGGCCTATCGACACCGGGGAGCTGTTTTTT. Residues: CASGYRGPIDTGELFF.

This clonotype was seen a few times. This chain joins TRBV3-1 and TRBJ1-1; 9 nucleotides agree with TRBD1. Trimming removed 0 bases from V and 3 bases from J; junction bases left unmatched: 5. CDR1 and CDR2 from the germline V gene are LGHDT and YNNKEL (reference sequence). The CDR3 contains 16 residues. In DNA, the CDR3 is TGTGCCAGCAGCCAAGACCCCGGACAGGGGTACACTGAAGCTTTCTTT. It specifies CASSQDPGQGYTEAFF.

The rearrangement joins TRBV10-3 to TRBJ2-1; D not certain. Germline lookup yields CDR1 ENHRY and CDR2 SYGVKD. Deletions cut 5 bases from V and 0 bases from J, with 14 bases between. This CDR3 contains 16 residues. CDR3 nucleotides: TGTGCCATCAGTTCCGCGACACCCAGCTCCTACAATGAGCAGTTCTTC. Translation: CAISSATPSSYNEQFF.

This clonotype showed up many times. V and J are TRBV5-1 and TRBJ2-5; tentatively, D is TRBD1 (6 bases). This CDR3 contains 16 residues. The germline CDR1 and CDR2 sequences are SGHRS and YFSETQ. Trimming stripped 3 bases from V and 0 bases from J, with 15 bases between. As DNA, the CDR3 is TGCGCCAGCAGCTGGGGGCGGGCCAGGGACCAAGAGACCCAGTACTTC. It encodes CASSWGRARDQETQYF.

The chain uses TRBV27 and TRBJ2-1; 13 nucleotides line up with TRBD2. Germline lookup yields CDR1 MNHEY and CDR2 SMNVEV (reference sequence). The CDR3 totals 19 residues. V lost 8 bases, J lost 1 base, and 14 bases stayed unmatched. CDR3 nucleotides: TGTGCCAGCGGCGACCCACTAGCGGGAGGGCCTAGATCCTACAATGAGCAGTTCTTC. Protein: CASGDPLAGGPRSYNEQFF.

This clonotype was picked up a small number of times. The chain recombines TRBV12-3 or TRBV12-4 with TRBJ1-1; TRBD1 aligns across 8 bases. The V gene end was trimmed by 1 base and the J gene end by 6 bases; junction bases not matched to a gene: 4. This CDR3 region has 14 residues. The CDR3 loop reads CASSLVGQGAEAFF. DNA for the CDR3: TGTGCCAGCAGTTTAGTAGGACAGGGAGCTGAAGCTTTCTTT.

The chain has TRBV10-3 and TRBJ2-5; TRBD2 matches 7 bases. The CDR3 length is 15 residues. Looked up from germline, CDR1 is ENHRY and CDR2 is SYGVKD. V trimming: 5 bases; J trimming: 4 bases; junction bases outside the gene matches: 10. The CDR3 region is CAISPKAGRGETQYF. CDR3 nucleotides: TGTGCCATCAGTCCTAAAGCGGGACGGGGAGAGACCCAGTACTTC.

In this sample, this clonotype turned up a few times. The V gene is TRBV5-1, the J gene TRBJ2-5, with TRBD1 as a possible D gene (6 bases). The CDR3 sequence is 14 residues long. Germline V lookup: CDR1 SGHRS, CDR2 YFSETQ. V lost 2 bases and J lost 2, with 10 bases in between. The CDR3 DNA sequence: TGCGCCAGCAGCTTTACAGGGATACAAGAGACCCAGTACTTC. This encodes CASSFTGIQETQYF.

In this sample, this clonotype turned up many times. The chain combines TRBV20-1 with TRBJ2-3; D unclear. The CDR3 covers 15 residues. Germline loops: CDR1 DFQATT, CDR2 SNEGSKA (reference sequence). V lost 0 bases to trimming and J lost 5 bases, with 15 bases between them. The CDR3 nucleotides are TGCAGTGCTAGAGATTGGGCTATGGGTGTAGATACGCAGTATTTT. It translates to CSARDWAMGVDTQYF.

The table lists this clonotype with many counts. The rearrangement uses TRBV5-1 and TRBJ1-1; D perhaps matches TRBD1 (5 bases). CDR1 is SGHRS and CDR2 is YFSETQ in the germline V gene. CDR3 length: 15 amino acids. Trimming shortened V by 4 bases and J by 1 base, and 14 bases separated the two germline ends. CDR3 nucleotide sequence: TGCGCCAGCAGCGCAAGACAGTTACCGAACACTGAAGCTTTCTTT. Amino acids: CASSARQLPNTEAFF.

Regarding this clonotype: The germline gene is not matched at one end of the junction; a read error may be the cause. The chain combines TRBV20-1 with TRBJ2-1; D unresolved. The CDR3 runs to 16 residues. Looked up from germline, CDR1 is DFQATT and CDR2 is SNEGSKA (reference sequence). The CDR3 nucleotides read TGCTGTGCTAGTAAGGAGCCCCGGACGGAGAGAAATGAGCAGTTCTTC. It specifies CCASKEPRTERNEQFF.

This clonotype was observed many times. The V gene is TRBV25-1, the J gene TRBJ2-5, with D hard to call. CDR1 and CDR2 (germline): MGHDK, SYGVNS. The CDR3 consists of 11 residues. Trimming removed 6 bases at V and 9 bases at J, with 11 bases between. The CDR3 protein is CASSGAWAQYF. In DNA, the CDR3 is TGTGCCAGCAGCGGAGCTTGGGCCCAGTACTTC. The complete variable domain, with remaining parts taken from reference TRBV25-1 and TRBJ2-5, reads EADIYQTPRYLVIGTGKKITLECSQTMGHDKMYWYQQDPGMELHLIHYSYGVNSTEKGDLSSESTVSRIRTEHFPLTLESARPSHTSQYLCASSGAWAQYFGPGTRLLVL.

This chain connects TRBV28 to TRBJ1-6; D is ambiguous. The CDR3 is made up of 14 amino acids. V lost 3 bases and J lost 0, with 3 bases in between. Germline loops: CDR1 MDHEN, CDR2 SYDVKM. CDR3 protein: CASSFPSYNSPLHF. Here the CDR3 DNA reads TGTGCCAGCAGTTTCCCCTCCTATAATTCACCCCTCCACTTT. Supplemented by reference TRBV28 and TRBJ1-6, the full variable domain reads DVKVTQSSRYLVKRTGEKVFLECVQDMDHENMFWYRQDPGLGLRLIYFSYDVKMKEKGDIPEGYSVSREKKERFSLILESASTNQTSMYLCASSFPSYNSPLHFGNGTRLTVT.

This clonotype has just a few counts. The CDR3 loop reads CSVDPGTSYNEQFF. The CDR3 DNA reads TGCAGCGTTGATCCCGGGACTTCTTACAATGAGCAGTTCTTC. The gene calls are TRBV29-1 and TRBJ2-1; D perhaps matches TRBD2 (6 bases). V shed 3 bases and J shed 4 bases, with 13 bases lying between them. The CDR3 totals 14 residues. CDR1 is SQVTM, CDR2 ANQGSEA, per germline.

This clonotype has ten or more counts. The chain couples TRBV20-1 to TRBJ1-4; D is undetermined. CDR1 is DFQATT and CDR2 is SNEGSKA in the germline V gene (reference sequence). The CDR3 extends over 12 amino acids. Trimming removed 3 bases from V and 8 bases from J, with 10 bases in between. CDR3 amino acids: CSASWDREKLFF. The CDR3 DNA reads as TGCAGTGCTAGTTGGGATCGCGAAAAACTGTTTTTT.

This clonotype was observed at least ten times. V is TRBV10-3 and J is TRBJ2-1; D gene uncertain. The ends were cut back, 4 bases at V and 2 bases at J, with 12 bases in the middle. Germline V gene data show CDR1 as ENHRY and CDR2 as SYGVKD. This CDR3 comprises 15 residues. This chain's CDR3 is CAISGRSETYNEQFF. CDR3 DNA: TGTGCCATCAGTGGGCGAAGCGAGACCTACAATGAGCAGTTCTTC.

This clonotype was counted at least ten times. The J gene is TRBJ1-2, the V gene TRBV5-1; D gene uncertain. Germline V gives CDR1 SGHRS, CDR2 YFSETQ. The CDR3 totals 14 residues. V gave up 4 bases and J gave up 4 bases, with 14 bases separating them. CDR3 in DNA: TGCGCCAGCAGCGAAGCCCCAGGAGCCTATGGCTACACCTTC. This sequence encodes CASSEAPGAYGYTF.

About this clonotype: No conserved phenylalanine or tryptophan ends this CDR3, so it is likely a read error. The CDR3 DNA reads TGTGCCAGCAGCTTAGCGTCGTCTGGGGCCAACGTCCTGACTTCC. It yields the protein CASSLASSGANVLTS. The chain recombines TRBV7-9 with TRBJ2-6; unclear D gene. The ends were cut back, 0 bases at V and 1 base at J, with 4 bases in the middle. The CDR3 is 15 residues long. CDR1 and CDR2 from the germline V gene are SEHNR and FQNEAQ (reference sequence).

This clonotype was picked up many times. The gene calls are TRBV5-1 and TRBJ2-1, with D maybe TRBD1 (5 bases). CDR1 and CDR2 (germline): SGHRS, YFSETQ. V was shortened by 4 bases and J by 0 bases, with 11 bases between the two germline ends. The CDR3 has 15 residues. CDR3 DNA: TGCGCCAGCAGCAACGGACAAAGCTCCTACAATGAGCAGTTCTTC. It is translated as CASSNGQSSYNEQFF.